This T cell receptor (beta chain) was documented in a study of cytomegalovirus exposure and HLA in healthy donors. Study outcomes and limitations: Several V segments, TRBV6-2 and TRBV6-3 among them, could not be told apart and were dropped. Rarity held for most TCR sequences, but there were some public TCRs that occurred in many donors.

PCR involved 60 Vbeta and 13 Jbeta primers. Profiling relied on immunoSEQ multiplex PCR, and the TCRdb table lists in-frame clones only, not all of them. This sample carries approximately 140,000 clones, around 79% of them seen once, and the ten largest clones take 6.5% to 8.5%. Per germline, CDR1 SGHRS and CDR2 YFSETQ. The ends lost 5 bases at V and 3 bases at J; junction bases unmatched: 11. There are 17 residues in the CDR3. About this clone itself: What it binds is unknown.

The sample was PBMCs. This receptor was taken from a woman aged 35 to 49 in good health and CMV-seropositive. The J gene is TRBJ2-2, the V gene TRBV5-1, with 9 bases that match TRBD2. The CDR3 reads CASRWSVAGAHTGELFF. CDR3 DNA: TGCGCCAGCAGGTGGTCAGTAGCGGGGGCGCACACCGGGGAGCTGTTTTTT.